This entry describes one T cell receptor beta chain. The data were taken from a study of T cell changes during pregnancy in multiple sclerosis. Looked up from germline, CDR1 is SGDLS and CDR2 is YYNGEE. J gave up 9 bases and V 2 bases, and 12 bases lay outside the gene matches. This CDR3 has 16 residues. Data came from immunoSEQ multiplex PCR; TCRdb stores just in-frame clones and leaves some out. The table lists about 46,000 clones, 75% to 95% of them singletons, with 2.9% in the top ten. Specimen: CD8+ T cells from peripheral blood mononuclear cells, collected in the second trimester of pregnancy. The receptor was derived from a female donor with multiple sclerosis, enrolled in a pregnancy study. V usage is TRBV9 and J usage is TRBJ2-1, with TRBD2 matching over 9 bases. DNA of the CDR3: TGTGCCAGCAGCGTTTCTAGTCGCGGGGGGGTGAGTGAGCAGTTCTTC. As protein: CASSVSSRGGVSEQFF. The variable domain in full, completed from reference TRBV9 and TRBJ2-1, reads DSGVTQTPKHLITATGQRVTLRCSPRSGDLSVYWYQQSLDQGLQFLIQYYNGEERAKGNILERFSAQQFPDLHSELNLSSLELGDSALYFCASSVSSRGGVSEQFFGPGTRLTVL.